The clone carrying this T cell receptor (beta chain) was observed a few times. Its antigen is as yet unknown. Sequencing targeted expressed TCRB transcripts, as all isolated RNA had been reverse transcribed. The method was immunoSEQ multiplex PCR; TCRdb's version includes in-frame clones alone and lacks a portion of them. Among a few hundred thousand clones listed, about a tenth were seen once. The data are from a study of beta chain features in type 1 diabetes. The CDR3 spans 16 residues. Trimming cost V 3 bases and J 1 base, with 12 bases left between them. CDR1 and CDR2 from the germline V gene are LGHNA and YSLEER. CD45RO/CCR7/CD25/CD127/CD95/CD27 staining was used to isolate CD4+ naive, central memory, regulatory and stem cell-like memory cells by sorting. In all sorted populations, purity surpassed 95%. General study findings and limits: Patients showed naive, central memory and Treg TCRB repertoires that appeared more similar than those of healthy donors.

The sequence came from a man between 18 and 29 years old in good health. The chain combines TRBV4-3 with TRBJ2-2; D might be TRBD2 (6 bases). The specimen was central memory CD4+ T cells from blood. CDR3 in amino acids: CASSQYWRGNTGELFF. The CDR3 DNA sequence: TGCGCCAGCAGCCAGTACTGGCGGGGGAACACCGGGGAGCTGTTTTTT.